This is a list of T cell receptor beta chains from one sample in a study of shared clonotypes between healthy human individuals. Using immunoSEQ multiplex PCR, the repertoire was profiled, and TCRdb retains in-frame clones only, with some absent. This sample has roughly 2.4 million clones; 90% to 96% occur once, and the top ten carry less than 0.15%. Sequenced sample: naive CD4+ T cells sorted from blood. The receptor source for this set is a man between 18 and 29 years old in good health. CDR3s include the opening cysteine and the closing phenylalanine or tryptophan. D genes are given only for firm matches. Size is omitted from some rows. Given values are once, few, many or a class for expanded clones.

d_gene	abundance	v_gene	j_gene	CDR3nt	CDR3aa
TRBD2	-	TRBV5-1	TRBJ2-2	TGCGCCAGCAGCCCTGCGGGGGGGCTCGGCGGGGAGCTGTTTTTT	CASSPAGGLGGELFF
-	once	TRBV19	TRBJ1-6	TGTGCCAGTAGTATGCGGCAGGGAGGTTCACCCCTCCACTTT	CASSMRQGGSPLHF
-	-	TRBV6-1	TRBJ1-5	TGTGCCAGCAGTGAAGCTAGGGGAAATCAGCCCCAGCATTTT	CASSEARGNQPQHF
TRBD2	-	TRBV18	TRBJ2-3	TGTGCCAGCTCACCTTCGTTGGTAGCGGGTAGCACAGATACGCAGTATTTT	CASSPSLVAGSTDTQYF
-	-	TRBV19	TRBJ1-5	TGTGCCAGTCGAGGCGGTGGCAATCAGCCCCAGCATTTT	CASRGGGNQPQHF
-	-	TRBV28	TRBJ2-1	TGTGCCAGCAAATCCGCCCAGGGCTTGGGGAATGAGCAGTTCTTC	CASKSAQGLGNEQFF
-	-	TRBV2	TRBJ1-6	TGTGCCAGCAGTGACATGGCAGGGGTCGGGAATTCACCCCTCCACTTT	CASSDMAGVGNSPLHF
-	-	TRBV7-6	TRBJ2-1	TGTGCCAGCAGCTTAGACGGGAGTCCCTACAATGAGCAGTTCTTC	CASSLDGSPYNEQFF
-	-	TRBV7-2	TRBJ1-1	TGTGCCAGCAGCTTAGCCCCAGGGATGAACACTGAAGCTTTCTTT	CASSLAPGMNTEAFF
TRBD2	-	TRBV5-1	TRBJ2-7	TGCGCCAGCAGCTTGATTCCGGAGCGGGGAGGCGAGCAGTACTTC	CASSLIPERGGEQYF
TRBD1	-	TRBV6-5	TRBJ1-4	TGTGCCAGCAGTTTAACGGGACAGGGGTGGGAAAAACTGTTTTTT	CASSLTGQGWEKLFF
-	-	TRBV18	TRBJ2-7	TGTGCCAGCTCACCATTAACCGGCCCCTACGAGCAGTACTTC	CASSPLTGPYEQYF
TRBD1	-	TRBV18	TRBJ2-5	TGTGCCAGCTCCCCAATACAGGGGTCCCGGGAGACCCAGTACTTC	CASSPIQGSRETQYF
-	-	TRBV6-5	TRBJ1-6	TGTGCCAGCAGTCGGGACTCTAATTCACCCCTCCACTTT	CASSRDSNSPLHF
-	-	TRBV2	TRBJ2-3	TGTGCCAGCTCGTCCGGGATTGCGACAGATACGCAGTATTTT	CASSSGIATDTQYF
TRBD2	-	TRBV5-4	TRBJ2-3	TGTGCCAGCAGCTCCGTGTTAGCGGGAGCTCATACGCAGTATTTT	CASSSVLAGAHTQYF
-	-	TRBV7-6	TRBJ2-5	TGTGCCAGCAGTCCAACCCAGGGCCCCCAGGAGACCCAGTACTTC	CASSPTQGPQETQYF
-	-	TRBV7-8	TRBJ1-1	TGTGCCAGCAACGTGGGAGCGAACACTGAAGCTTTCTTT	CASNVGANTEAFF
TRBD1	-	TRBV29-1	TRBJ1-2	TGCAGCGTTCACCGGACAGGGAGTATCGGCTACACCTTC	CSVHRTGSIGYTF
-	-	TRBV5-4	TRBJ2-5	TGTGCCAGCAGCTTGGACCTCGGGACCCAGTACTTC	CASSLDLGTQYF
TRBD1	-	TRBV19	TRBJ1-5	TGTGCCAGTAGCATACGACAGGGCGCAAGCAATCAGCCCCAGCATTTT	CASSIRQGASNQPQHF
-	once	TRBV9	TRBJ2-3	TGTGCCAGCAGCGCCCGGGGGGACACGAGCACAGATACGCAGTATTTT	CASSARGDTSTDTQYF
-	-	TRBV19	TRBJ2-7	TGTGCCAGTAACGGGGGAGCCCTATACGAGCAGTACTTC	CASNGGALYEQYF
-	-	TRBV7-2	TRBJ2-5	TGTGCCAGCAGCTTACACGGCAGGGTAGGGGAGACCCAGTACTTC	CASSLHGRVGETQYF
-	-	TRBV6-5	TRBJ1-6	TGTGCCAGCAGTCGGGACCACAAAAATTCACCCCTCCACTTT	CASSRDHKNSPLHF
-	-	TRBV2	TRBJ2-3	TGTGCCAGCAGAGACGACACGGATACGCAGTATTTT	CASRDDTDTQYF
-	-	TRBV28	TRBJ2-7	-	CASSTSDRYYEQYF
TRBD2	-	TRBV7-2	TRBJ2-7	TGTGCCAGCAGCTCCCTTGGGACTAGCGGGTACTACGAGCAGTACTTC	CASSSLGTSGYYEQYF
-	-	TRBV19	TRBJ1-4	TGTGCCAGCTCAACAGGGTCTTATGAAAAACTGTTTTTT	CASSTGSYEKLFF
-	-	TRBV7-9	TRBJ1-2	TGTGCCAGCAGCCCGACGGAGGTTTATGGCTACACCTTC	CASSPTEVYGYTF
-	once	TRBV9	TRBJ2-1	TGTGCCAGCAGCATATTGCTGGGGGTCTCCTACAATGAGCAGTTCTTC	CASSILLGVSYNEQFF
-	-	TRBV5-1	TRBJ2-3	TGCGCCAGCAGCTTGGCCGTTTTAGATACGCAGTATTTT	CASSLAVLDTQYF
TRBD2	-	TRBV30	TRBJ2-7	TGTGCCTGGAGTGGAGCGGGGGCTTATGAGCAGTACTTC	CAWSGAGAYEQYF
TRBD2	-	TRBV6-1	TRBJ2-2	TGTGCCAGCCTGGGACTAGGGAATCCCGGGGAGCTGTTTTTT	CASLGLGNPGELFF
TRBD2	-	TRBV5-4	TRBJ2-7	TGTGCCAGCAGCTTGGCCGCGCGGGAGGGCTACGAGCAGTACTTC	CASSLAAREGYEQYF
TRBD1	-	TRBV6-6	TRBJ1-3	TGTGCCAGCAGTTCTCCCGACAGGGGGTCAGGAAACACCATATATTTT	CASSSPDRGSGNTIYF
TRBD1	-	TRBV27	TRBJ2-7	TGTGCCAGCAGTTTACAGGGGGCGAGCTCCTACGAGCAGTACTTC	CASSLQGASSYEQYF
-	-	TRBV5-6	TRBJ2-1	TGTGCCAGCAGCTATTGGGATGAGAGCAGGGGCTACAATGAGCAGTTCTTC	CASSYWDESRGYNEQFF
TRBD1	-	TRBV30	TRBJ1-6	TGTGCCTGGCAACCCGGGACAGGGGAACCCTATAATTCACCCCTCCACTTT	CAWQPGTGEPYNSPLHF
-	-	TRBV2	TRBJ1-1	TGTGCCAGCCGGGGGTTGAGTATGAACACTGAAGCTTTCTTT	CASRGLSMNTEAFF
-	once	TRBV19	TRBJ1-1	TGTGCCAGTAGTAGCTGGGGGAACACTGAAGCTTTCTTT	CASSSWGNTEAFF
TRBD2	-	TRBV5-1	TRBJ2-3	TGCGCCAGCACCCTCGGACTAGCGGGGGGCTTCGGGACAGATACGCAGTATTTT	CASTLGLAGGFGTDTQYF
TRBD2	-	TRBV28	TRBJ2-5	TGTGCCAGCAGGGGGACCGGGACTAGCGCATCCTGGGGAGAGACCCAGTACTTC	CASRGTGTSASWGETQYF
TRBD1	-	TRBV5-4	TRBJ2-1	TGTGCCAGCAGCTTAGACAGGGGGGACTACAATGAGCAGTTCTTC	CASSLDRGDYNEQFF
-	-	TRBV30	TRBJ1-2	TGTGCCTGGAGTGTACTGGTCCCAGGGGAGTATGGCTACACCTTC	CAWSVLVPGEYGYTF
TRBD1	-	TRBV6-5	TRBJ2-7	TGTGCCAGCAGTTATTGGAGGGACAGGGGTTACGAGCAGTACTTC	CASSYWRDRGYEQYF
-	-	TRBV11-1	TRBJ2-7	TGTGCCAGCAGCTTAGGCCCCGGAGGGGACTACGAGCAGTACTTC	CASSLGPGGDYEQYF
TRBD2	-	TRBV30	TRBJ2-7	TGTGCCTGGAGTCCGCGGGGGGCGAGAGAGCAGTACTTC	CAWSPRGAREQYF
TRBD1	once	TRBV10-2	TRBJ1-5	TGCGCCAGTTCACAGGGGTTTGGTCAGCCCCAGCATTTT	CASSQGFGQPQHF
-	-	TRBV19	TRBJ1-1	TGTGCCAGTAGTATTTTGTACTCTCAAAAGAACACTGAAGCTTTCTTT	CASSILYSQKNTEAFF
-	-	TRBV7-2	TRBJ2-2	TGTGCCAGCAGCTTCATGAGGGGCACCGGGGAGCTGTTTTTT	CASSFMRGTGELFF
-	-	TRBV14	TRBJ1-2	TGTGCCAGCAGCCAAGATAACGCAGGGGCAAGTGGCTACACCTTC	CASSQDNAGASGYTF
-	once	TRBV30	TRBJ2-2	TGTGCCTGGAGGACCGGGTCTTACACCGGGGAGCTGTTTTTT	CAWRTGSYTGELFF
-	-	TRBV4-1	TRBJ1-1	TGCGCCAGCAGCCTACCGAAGCGGGGGAACACTGAAGCTTTCTTT	CASSLPKRGNTEAFF
TRBD1	-	TRBV10-2	TRBJ1-1	TGCGCCAGCAGTGAGTCTGGGACAGGGGCCGAAGCTTTCTTT	CASSESGTGAEAFF
TRBD2	-	TRBV4-3	TRBJ2-7	TGCGCCAGCAGCCTTACTAGCGGGAGCTCCTACGAGCAGTACTTC	CASSLTSGSSYEQYF
-	-	TRBV7-2	TRBJ2-5	TGTGCCAGCACCAATCAACCCGGGGGTGCAGAGACCCAGTACTTC	CASTNQPGGAETQYF
TRBD1	-	TRBV13	TRBJ2-5	TGTGCCAGCAGCCCCCGACAGGGGAAGACCCAGTACTTC	CASSPRQGKTQYF